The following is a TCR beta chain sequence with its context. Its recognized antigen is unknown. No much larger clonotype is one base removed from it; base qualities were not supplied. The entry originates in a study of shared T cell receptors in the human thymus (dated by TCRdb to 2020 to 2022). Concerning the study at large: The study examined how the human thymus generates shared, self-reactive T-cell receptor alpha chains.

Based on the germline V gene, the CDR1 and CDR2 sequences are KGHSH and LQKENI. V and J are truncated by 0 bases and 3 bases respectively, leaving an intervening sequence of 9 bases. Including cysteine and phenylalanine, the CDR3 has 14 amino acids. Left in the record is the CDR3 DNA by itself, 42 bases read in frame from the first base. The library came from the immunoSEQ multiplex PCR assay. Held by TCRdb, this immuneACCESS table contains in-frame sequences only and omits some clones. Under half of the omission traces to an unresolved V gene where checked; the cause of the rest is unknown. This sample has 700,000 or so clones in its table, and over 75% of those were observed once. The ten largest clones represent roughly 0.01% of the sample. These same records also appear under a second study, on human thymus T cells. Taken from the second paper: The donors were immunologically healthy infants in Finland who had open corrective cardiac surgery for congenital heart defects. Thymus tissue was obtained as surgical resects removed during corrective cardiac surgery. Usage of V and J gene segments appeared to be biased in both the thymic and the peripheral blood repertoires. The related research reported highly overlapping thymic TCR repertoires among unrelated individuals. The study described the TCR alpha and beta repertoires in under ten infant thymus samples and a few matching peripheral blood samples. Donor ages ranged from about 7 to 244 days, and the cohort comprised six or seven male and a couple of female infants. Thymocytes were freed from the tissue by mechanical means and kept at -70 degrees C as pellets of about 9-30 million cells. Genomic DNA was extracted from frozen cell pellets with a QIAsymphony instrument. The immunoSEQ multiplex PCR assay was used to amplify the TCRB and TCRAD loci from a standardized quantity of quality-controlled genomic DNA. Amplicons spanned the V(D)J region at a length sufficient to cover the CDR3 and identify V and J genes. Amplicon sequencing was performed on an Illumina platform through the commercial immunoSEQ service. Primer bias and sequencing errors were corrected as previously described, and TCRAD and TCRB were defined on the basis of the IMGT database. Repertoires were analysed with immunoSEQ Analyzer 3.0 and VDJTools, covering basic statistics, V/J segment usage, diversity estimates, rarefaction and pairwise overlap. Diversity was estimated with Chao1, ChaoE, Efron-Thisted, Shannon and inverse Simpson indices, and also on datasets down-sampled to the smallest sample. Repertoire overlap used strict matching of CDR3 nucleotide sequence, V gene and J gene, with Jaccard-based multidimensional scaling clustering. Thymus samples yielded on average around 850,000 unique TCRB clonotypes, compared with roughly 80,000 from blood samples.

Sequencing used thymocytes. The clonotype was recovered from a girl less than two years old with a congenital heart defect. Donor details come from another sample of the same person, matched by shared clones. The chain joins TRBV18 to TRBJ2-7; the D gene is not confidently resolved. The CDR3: CASSPPVSLYEQYF. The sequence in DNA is TGTGCCAGCTCACCACCCGTGAGCCTCTACGAGCAGTACTTC. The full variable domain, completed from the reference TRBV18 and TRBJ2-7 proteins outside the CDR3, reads NAGVMQNPRHLVRRRGQEARLRCSPMKGHSHVYWYRQLPEEGLKFMVYLQKENIIDESGMPKERFSAEFPKEGPSILRIQQVVRGDSAAYFCASSPPVSLYEQYFGPGTRLTVT.